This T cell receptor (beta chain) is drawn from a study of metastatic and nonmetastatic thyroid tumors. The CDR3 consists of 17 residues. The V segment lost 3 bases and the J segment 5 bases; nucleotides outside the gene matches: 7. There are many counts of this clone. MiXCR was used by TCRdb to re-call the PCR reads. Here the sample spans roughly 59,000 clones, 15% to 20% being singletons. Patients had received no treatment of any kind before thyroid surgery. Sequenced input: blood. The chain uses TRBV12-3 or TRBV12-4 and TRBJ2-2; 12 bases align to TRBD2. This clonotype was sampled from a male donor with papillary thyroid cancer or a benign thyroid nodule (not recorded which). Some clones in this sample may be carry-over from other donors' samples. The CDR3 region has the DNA TGTGCCAGCAGTTTCGGACTAGCGGGAACTCGGACCGGGGAGCTGTTTTTT. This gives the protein CASSFGLAGTRTGELFF.